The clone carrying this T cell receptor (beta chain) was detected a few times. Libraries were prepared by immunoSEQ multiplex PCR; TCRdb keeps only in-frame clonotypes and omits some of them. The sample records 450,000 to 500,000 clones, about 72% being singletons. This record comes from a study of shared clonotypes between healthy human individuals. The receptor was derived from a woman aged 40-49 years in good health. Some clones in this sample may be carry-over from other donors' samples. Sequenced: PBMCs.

The CDR3 protein is CASSLGGQEPGTDTQYF. The CDR3 nucleotides are TGTGCCAGCAGCTTAGGTGGGCAGGAGCCCGGCACAGATACGCAGTATTTT. The chain recombines TRBV11-3 with TRBJ2-3; D gene unclear. The CDR3 runs 17 residues. V was shortened by 1 base and J by 1 base, with 15 bases between the two germline ends. The germline V gene encodes CDR1 SGHNT and CDR2 YENEEA.